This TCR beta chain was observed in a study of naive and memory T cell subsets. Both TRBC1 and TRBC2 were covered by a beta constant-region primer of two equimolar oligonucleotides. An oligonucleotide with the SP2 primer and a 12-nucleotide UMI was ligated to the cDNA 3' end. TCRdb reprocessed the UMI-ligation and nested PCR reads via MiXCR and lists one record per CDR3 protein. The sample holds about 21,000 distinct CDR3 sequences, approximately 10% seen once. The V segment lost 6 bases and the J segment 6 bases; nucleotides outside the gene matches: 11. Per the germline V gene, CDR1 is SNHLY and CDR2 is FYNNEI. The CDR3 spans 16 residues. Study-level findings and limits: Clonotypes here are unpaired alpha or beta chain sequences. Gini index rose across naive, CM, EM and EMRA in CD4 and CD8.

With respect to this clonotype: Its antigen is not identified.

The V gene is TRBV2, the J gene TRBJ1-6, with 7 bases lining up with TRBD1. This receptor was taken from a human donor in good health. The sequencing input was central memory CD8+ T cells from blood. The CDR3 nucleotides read TGTGCCAGCAGCCCCAGGGGGAGAATCCCTAATTCACCCCTCCACTTT. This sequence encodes CASSPRGRIPNSPLHF.